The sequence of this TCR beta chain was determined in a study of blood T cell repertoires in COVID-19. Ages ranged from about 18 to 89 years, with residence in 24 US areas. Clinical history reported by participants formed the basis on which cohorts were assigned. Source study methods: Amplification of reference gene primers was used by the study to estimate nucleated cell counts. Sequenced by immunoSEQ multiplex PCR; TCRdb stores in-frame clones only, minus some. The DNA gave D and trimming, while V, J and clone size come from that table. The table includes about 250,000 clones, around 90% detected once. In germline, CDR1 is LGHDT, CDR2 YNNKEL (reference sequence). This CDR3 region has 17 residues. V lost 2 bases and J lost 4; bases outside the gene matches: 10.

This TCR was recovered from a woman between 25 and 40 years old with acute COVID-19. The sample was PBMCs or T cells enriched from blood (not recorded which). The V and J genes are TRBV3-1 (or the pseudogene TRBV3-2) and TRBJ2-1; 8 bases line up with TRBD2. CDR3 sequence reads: CASSQPLTSDTYNEQFF. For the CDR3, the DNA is TGTGCCAGCAGCCAACCTTTGACTAGCGACACTTACAATGAGCAGTTCTTC.